This TCR beta chain was recovered during a study of blood T cell repertoires in COVID-19. Study background: PBMCs, B-cell-depleted T cells, or T cells provided the cDNA or gDNA that made up the material.

In the original processing: Quantification of nucleated cells was approximated via reference gene primer amplification. Libraries were prepared by immunoSEQ multiplex PCR; TCRdb keeps only in-frame clonotypes and omits some of them. D and trimming come from the DNA, and the V and J calls and clone size come from that table. Counted here are under 120,000 clones, approximately 80% occurring once; the ten biggest clones make up less than 25%. With 1 base clipped from V and 7 bases from J, the junction kept 2 bases outside the gene matches. This CDR3 region has 15 residues. Germline V gives CDR1 SGHRS, CDR2 YFSETQ.

Source material: peripheral blood. This TCR derives from a man aged 65 to 79 with active or convalescent COVID-19. The rearrangement links TRBV5-1 to TRBJ2-1; 13 bases line up with TRBD2. The CDR3 nucleotides are TGCGCCAGCAGCTTGAAACTAGCGGGAGGGAATGAGCAGTTCTTC. It translates to CASSLKLAGGNEQFF.